The following is a T cell receptor beta chain sequence with its context. Its cognate antigen is unknown. The sample is drawn from a study of OX40 agonist ivuxolimab in advanced cancers. Overall study findings and caveats: Clonal expansion was among the lowest in partial responders at 0.1-3.0 mg/kg, especially CD8+.

Germline V CDR1 and CDR2: SGHAT, FQNNGV. The CDR3 is 14 amino acids. The V gene lost 6 bases and the J gene lost 4 bases, with 14 bases spanning the gap. The table came from immunoSEQ multiplex PCR; TCRdb's copy has only in-frame clones and leaves some out. The sample contains roughly 70,000 clones, approximately 85% of which appear only once. The material sequenced was CD4+ or CD8+ T cells sorted from blood, taken in a trial of the OX40 agonist ivuxolimab. The sequence derives from an adult with an advanced solid tumor such as melanoma, head and neck, liver or kidney cancer. This chain connects TRBV11-2 to TRBJ2-3; D unclear. CDR3 amino acids: CASRQNKAPDTQYF. DNA of the CDR3: TGTGCCAGCAGGCAGAACAAAGCCCCAGATACGCAGTATTTT.